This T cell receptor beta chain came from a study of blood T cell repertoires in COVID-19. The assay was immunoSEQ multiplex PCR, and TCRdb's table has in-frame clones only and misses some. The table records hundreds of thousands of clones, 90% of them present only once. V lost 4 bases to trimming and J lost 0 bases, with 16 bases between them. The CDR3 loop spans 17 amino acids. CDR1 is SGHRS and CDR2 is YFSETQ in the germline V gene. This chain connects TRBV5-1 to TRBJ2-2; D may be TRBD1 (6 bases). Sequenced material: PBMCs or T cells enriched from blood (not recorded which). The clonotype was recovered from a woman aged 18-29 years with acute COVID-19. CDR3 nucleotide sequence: TGCGCCAGCAGCATGGTCCGGGACACCTCGAACACCGGGGAGCTGTTTTTT. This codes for CASSMVRDTSNTGELFF. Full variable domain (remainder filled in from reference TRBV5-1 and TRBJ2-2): KAGVTQTPRYLIKTRGQQVTLSCSPISGHRSVSWYQQTPGQGLQFLFEYFSETQRNKGNFPGRFSGRQFSNSRSEMNVSTLELGDSALYLCASSMVRDTSNTGELFFGEGSRLTVL.